This is a list of T cell receptor beta chains from one sample in a study of T-cell reconstitution after alpha-beta-depleted transplantation in children. TCRdb fed the PCR reads into MiXCR, producing one record per CDR3 protein. The sample includes 400,000 to 450,000 distinct CDR3 sequences, roughly two fifths of them seen just once. This specimen was PBMCs, taken before TCRalphabeta/CD19-depleted stem cell transplant. Every receptor here comes from a girl aged 2 to 9 with aplastic anemia, due to receive a stem cell transplant. Both conserved end residues are part of each CDR3. A D gene is named only where the DNA matches it firmly. Clone size is not always given. Where it is, it says once, few, many or a class for expanded clones.

abundance,d_gene,j_gene,v_gene,CDR3nt,CDR3aa
-,-,TRBJ2-5,TRBV18,TGTGCCAGCTCACCAGCTTCTAAAGAGACCCAGTACTTC,CASSPASKETQYF
many,-,TRBJ1-1,TRBV5-1,TGCGCCAGCAGCCTGGGTAAGGGCAGGACTGAAGCTTTCTTT,CASSLGKGRTEAFF
-,TRBD1,TRBJ2-6,TRBV5-1,TGCGCCAGCAGCTCATGGACAGGTTCGACTTCTGGGGCCAACGTCCTGACTTTC,CASSSWTGSTSGANVLTF
once,TRBD1,TRBJ2-2,TRBV7-8,TGTGCCAGCAGCCGATGGGACAGGGAGAACACCGGGGAGCTGTTTTTT,CASSRWDRENTGELFF
-,TRBD1,TRBJ1-1,TRBV6-1,TGTGCCAGCAGTCCTAGGACAGGGAGGGGCACTGAAGCTTTCTTT,CASSPRTGRGTEAFF
-,-,TRBJ2-2,TRBV10-2,TGCGCCAGCCAACAGGGAGCCGGGGAGCTGTTTTTT,CASQQGAGELFF
-,TRBD1,TRBJ2-2,TRBV20-1,TGCAGTGTCGAGGAGGCAGGGGGTCCCACCGGGGAGCTGTTTTTT,CSVEEAGGPTGELFF
many,TRBD2,TRBJ2-4,TRBV27,TGTGCCAGCAGTTTGTCGGGGGAGGGAAACATTCAGTACTTC,CASSLSGEGNIQYF
-,-,TRBJ1-5,TRBV5-1,TGCGCCAGCAGCCTAGAGCCTTCCGATCAGCCCCAGCATTTT,CASSLEPSDQPQHF
many,-,TRBJ2-7,TRBV12-3/TRBV12-4,TGTGCCAGCAGTTTAGGTGGCAGGAGACCTTACGAGCAGTACTTC,CASSLGGRRPYEQYF
-,TRBD2,TRBJ2-1,TRBV20-1,TGCAGCACCGGAAGACTAGCGGGAGACAGTGAGCAGTTCTTC,CSTGRLAGDSEQFF
many,-,TRBJ2-3,TRBV6-1,TGTGCCAGCAGCGAATGGGCGGGAACCCCAGATACGCAGTATTTT,CASSEWAGTPDTQYF